These T cell receptor beta chains were read from a single sample in a study of blood T cell repertoires in COVID-19. TCRdb keeps only in-frame clones here, not all; method: immunoSEQ multiplex PCR. The data show approximately 150,000 clones, over 80% seen once. Sequenced: PBMCs or T cells enriched from blood (not recorded which). All receptors come from a woman aged 40 to 49 who had recovered from COVID-19. CDR3s include the opening cysteine and the closing phenylalanine or tryptophan. A D gene is named only where the DNA matches it firmly. Some rows have no size entry. The others give once, few or many, or a class for an expanded clone.

clone_size j_call cdr3_length d_call v_call cdr3_nt cdr3_aa
. TRBJ2-5 13 . TRBV30 TGTGCCTGGAGTGGACAGGGAGGAGAGACCCAGTACTTC CAWSGQGGETQYF
. TRBJ1-1 14 TRBD1 TRBV27 TGTGCCAGCAGTTCCAGGACAGGGAACACTGAAGCTTTCTTT CASSSRTGNTEAFF
. TRBJ2-1 16 TRBD2 TRBV28 TGTGCCAGCAGCCCCCCTCTAGCGGGGCCCGACAATGAGCAGTTCTTC CASSPPLAGPDNEQFF
. TRBJ2-2 18 TRBD1 TRBV10-3 TGTGCCATCAGTAGGACCGGGACAGGGGGCGCTGACGCCGGGGAGCTGTTTTTT CAISRTGTGGADAGELFF
few TRBJ2-7 13 TRBD2 TRBV29-1 TGCAGCGTTGCAATTAGCGGGGCCTACGAGCAGTACTTC CSVAISGAYEQYF
. TRBJ1-1 14 TRBD1 TRBV19 TGTGCCAGTAGTCTTGGACAGGCCGGGTTTGAGGCTTTCTTT CASSLGQAGFEAFF
. TRBJ2-7 13 . TRBV5-1 TGCGCCAGCAGCTCTGGACAGAATTACGAGCAGTACTTC CASSSGQNYEQYF
. TRBJ2-4 12 . TRBV12-3/TRBV12-4 TGTGCCAGCAGTTTACCGGAAAACATTCAGTACTTC CASSLPENIQYF
few TRBJ2-4 14 TRBD1 TRBV30 TGTGCCTGGAGTGGAGACAGGGTGGGCAACATTCAGTACTTC CAWSGDRVGNIQYF
. TRBJ1-1 14 . TRBV11-1 TGTGCCAGCAGCCCCGGGACGGGGGGGATAGAAGCTTTCTTT CASSPGTGGIEAFF
. TRBJ2-2 12 . TRBV6-1 TGTGCCAGCAGTGAAAAACTAGGGGAGCTGTTTTTT CASSEKLGELFF
. TRBJ2-1 16 TRBD1 TRBV11-3 TGTGCCAGCAGCTTAGATGGGGGACAGTCCTACAATGAGCAGTTCTTC CASSLDGGQSYNEQFF
once TRBJ1-2 15 TRBD1 TRBV6-5 TGTGCCACGGGACCGGAGAGACAGGGACGATCTGGCTACACCTTC CATGPERQGRSGYTF
. TRBJ2-7 16 TRBD1 TRBV11-3 TGTGCCAGCAGCTCAAACAGGGGAAGGGATGCCTACGAGCAGTACTTC CASSSNRGRDAYEQYF
. TRBJ2-2 15 TRBD1 TRBV6-1 TGTGCCAGCAGTGAAAAAAGGGGGCTGAGCGGGGAGCTGTTTTTT CASSEKRGLSGELFF
. TRBJ2-3 18 TRBD2 TRBV24-1 TGTGCCACCAGTGATACTAAAGGGACTAGCGGGAGCACAGATACGCAGTATTTT CATSDTKGTSGSTDTQYF